What follows are 17 T cell receptor beta chains derived from one specimen sequenced in a study of blood T cell repertoires in COVID-19. TCRdb's table, derived via immunoSEQ multiplex PCR, lists solely in-frame clones and lacks some. This table has about 170,000 clones, around 93% appearing once. The sample taken for sequencing was peripheral blood. These receptors came from a woman between 50 and 59 years old with acute or convalescent COVID-19.

The chain uses TRBV4-2 and TRBJ2-2, with D unclear. The CDR3 is made up of 15 amino acids. Trimming pared 2 bases from V and 5 bases from J, leaving 12 bases between. Germline CDR1 is LGHNA and CDR2 is YNFKEQ. The CDR3 region has the DNA TGTGCCAGCAGCCAATTTACAGAACAAACCGGGGAGCTGTTTTTT. Amino acids: CASSQFTEQTGELFF.

This chain uses TRBV5-1 with TRBJ2-1, with D possibly matching TRBD2 (5 bases). The CDR3 spans 16 residues. Germline CDR1 SGHRS, CDR2 YFSETQ. V gave up 0 bases and J gave up 1 base, with 11 bases separating them. CDR3 nucleotide sequence: TGCGCCAGCAGCTTGGAAGGGAGAGGTTCCTACAATGAGCAGTTCTTC. Its protein product is CASSLEGRGSYNEQFF.

The J gene is TRBJ2-1, the V gene TRBV5-4; 7 nucleotides align to TRBD1. This CDR3 contains 16 residues. Germline CDR1 is SGHNT and CDR2 is YYREEE (reference sequence). The J segment lost 3 bases and the V segment lost 2 bases, leaving 8 bases of the junction unmatched. For the CDR3, the DNA is TGTGCCAGCAGCTTACTCAGACAGGGCAACTACAATGAGCAGTTCTTC. This codes for CASSLLRQGNYNEQFF.

This clone appeared a few times. V usage is TRBV7-2 and J usage is TRBJ2-3; TRBD1 agrees at 8 bases. Germline V CDR1 and CDR2: SGHTA, FQGNSA. With V trimmed by 7 bases and J by 2 bases, 5 bases remained unmatched. This CDR3 is 14 amino acids long. The CDR3 loop reads CASTLRGLTDTQYF. The CDR3 nucleotides are TGTGCCAGCACCCTCAGGGGGCTCACAGATACGCAGTATTTT.

The V and J genes are TRBV28 and TRBJ2-5; 7 bases align to TRBD2. V lost 0 bases, J lost 3 bases, and 4 bases stayed unmatched. Per germline, CDR1 MDHEN and CDR2 SYDVKM. The CDR3 runs to 15 residues. CDR3 in DNA: TGTGCCAGCAGTTTATGGGGGGGGAGAGAAGAGACCCAGTACTTC. It encodes CASSLWGGREETQYF.

The rearrangement links TRBV15 to TRBJ1-3, with D possibly TRBD1 on 5 matching bases. V was pared by 5 bases and J by 0 bases, with 14 bases between. Germline assignment: CDR1 LNHNV and CDR2 YYDKDF (reference sequence). CDR3 length: 16 residues. The CDR3 DNA reads TGTGCCACCAGCGACCACAGGCCCCCCTCTGGAAACACCATATATTTT. Residues: CATSDHRPPSGNTIYF.

Comment on this clone: Other nucleotide sequences in the sample specify the same CDR3. The chain is built from TRBV24-1 and TRBJ1-1; 7 nucleotides agree with TRBD1. This CDR3 is 15 amino acids long. J gave up 2 bases and V 2 bases, and 4 bases lay outside the gene matches. Germline V gene lookup returns CDR1 KGHDR and CDR2 SFDVKD. CDR3 protein: CATSDSRQGNTEAFF. The CDR3 DNA sequence: TGTGCCACCAGTGATTCCCGACAGGGTAACACTGAAGCTTTCTTT.

The chain is built from TRBV15 and TRBJ2-3; 8 positions match TRBD1. The CDR3 is 15 amino acids. Trimming took 0 bases from V and 4 from J; bases not matched to a gene: 3. The germline V gene has CDR1 LNHNV and CDR2 YYDKDF (reference sequence). The CDR3 sequence is CATSRDRGPSDTQYF. The CDR3 DNA sequence: TGTGCCACCAGCAGAGACAGGGGGCCGTCAGATACGCAGTATTTT.

The V call is TRBV3-1 (or the pseudogene TRBV3-2), the J call TRBJ2-7; D is undetermined. CDR1 is LGHDT, CDR2 YNNKEL, per germline (reference sequence). V shed 0 bases and J shed 8 bases, with 8 bases lying between them. The CDR3 extends over 12 amino acids. CDR3 loop: CASSQDHYKQYF. Written as DNA, the CDR3 is TGTGCCAGCAGCCAAGATCACTATAAGCAGTACTTC.

The chain recombines TRBV12-5 with TRBJ1-4; 7 nucleotides line up with TRBD1. Germline CDR1 LGHNT, CDR2 FRNRAP. V shed 0 bases and J 8 bases; nucleotides not matched to a gene: 6. The CDR3 loop spans 15 amino acids. CDR3 nucleotide sequence: TGTGCTAGTGGTTTGGTACAGGGGAGTCCGGAAAAACTGTTTTTT. Amino acid sequence: CASGLVQGSPEKLFF.

This clone has only a few counts. J is TRBJ1-5 and V is TRBV6-1; D not certain. Per germline, CDR1 MNHNS and CDR2 SASEGT. The CDR3 totals 13 residues. V gave up 1 base and J gave up 4 bases, with 5 bases separating them. The CDR3 loop reads CASSEVPNQPQHF. The CDR3, as DNA: TGTGCCAGCAGTGAAGTCCCGAATCAGCCCCAGCATTTT.

This chain links TRBV11-2 with TRBJ2-4; a possible D gene is TRBD2 (6 bases). Between the trimmed V and J ends, which lost 6 bases and 7 bases, there was a span of 13 bases. The CDR3 is 13 residues long. The germline V gene has CDR1 SGHAT and CDR2 FQNNGV. DNA of the CDR3: TGTGCCAGCAGGTCTCTGGAGGGGAACATTCAGTACTTC. Translated, it gives CASRSLEGNIQYF.

The chain carries TRBV3-1 (or the pseudogene TRBV3-2) and TRBJ1-2, with D perhaps TRBD1 (5 bases). V was clipped by 1 base and J by 5 bases, with 5 bases between them. This CDR3 is built from 12 residues. Germline V gene data show CDR1 as LGHDT and CDR2 as YNNKEL (reference sequence). The chain's CDR3 is CASSQAGYGYTF. CDR3 in DNA: TGTGCCAGCAGCCAAGCAGGGTATGGCTACACCTTC.

The chain links TRBV18 to TRBJ1-2, with D possibly being TRBD1 (5 bases). The germline CDR1 and CDR2 sequences are KGHSH and LQKENI. The CDR3 is 12 amino acids. V was trimmed by 2 bases and J by 6 bases, leaving 7 bases between them. This CDR3 is CASSPGGDGYTF. In DNA form, the CDR3 reads TGTGCCAGCTCACCAGGGGGGGATGGCTACACCTTC.

As concerns this clone: The same CDR3 is also encoded by other DNA sequences in this sample. The chain combines TRBV5-5 with TRBJ2-3; 7 bases are shared with TRBD2. V lost 2 bases and J lost 2; bases outside the gene matches: 8. Germline CDR1 reads SGHKS; CDR2 reads YYEKEE (reference sequence). CDR3 length: 16 residues. The CDR3 here is CASSFLAGVNTDTQYF. Written as DNA, the CDR3 is TGTGCCAGCAGCTTCCTGGCGGGGGTAAACACAGATACGCAGTATTTT.

The chain recombines TRBV10-3 with TRBJ2-1, with 9 bases lining up with TRBD1. The CDR3 sequence is 13 residues long. The germline V gene has CDR1 ENHRY and CDR2 SYGVKD. Written as DNA, the CDR3 is TGTGCTTCTACCCCACAGGGGGCTTCTGAGCAGTTCTTC. Translation: CASTPQGASEQFF.

The genes are TRBV9 and TRBJ2-5; 16 bases agree with TRBD2. This CDR3 comprises 16 residues. Looked up from germline, CDR1 is SGDLS and CDR2 is YYNGEE. The J segment lost 5 bases and the V segment lost 5 bases, leaving 6 bases of the junction unmatched. The CDR3 sequence: CASSGTSGGAGETQYF. Here the CDR3 DNA reads TGTGCCAGCAGTGGGACTAGCGGGGGGGCTGGGGAGACCCAGTACTTC.